This T cell receptor beta chain was captured by sequencing in a study of cytomegalovirus exposure and HLA in healthy donors. Profiling relied on immunoSEQ multiplex PCR, and the TCRdb table lists in-frame clones only, not all of them. Seen here are approximately 260,000 clones, about 90% observed once, and the top ten hold 0.95% to 1.5%. The CDR3 has 13 residues. Between the trimmed V and J ends, which lost 8 bases and 3 bases, there was a span of 14 bases. Germline V gene lookup returns CDR1 MNHEY and CDR2 SMNVEV (reference sequence). Material for sequencing was PBMCs. This receptor was taken from a woman aged 25-40 years in good health and CMV-seropositive. The V and J genes are TRBV27 and TRBJ2-7; D may be TRBD2 (6 bases). The CDR3: CASSGLPVYEQYF. The CDR3 region has the DNA TGTGCCAGCTCGGGACTGCCAGTCTACGAGCAGTACTTC.